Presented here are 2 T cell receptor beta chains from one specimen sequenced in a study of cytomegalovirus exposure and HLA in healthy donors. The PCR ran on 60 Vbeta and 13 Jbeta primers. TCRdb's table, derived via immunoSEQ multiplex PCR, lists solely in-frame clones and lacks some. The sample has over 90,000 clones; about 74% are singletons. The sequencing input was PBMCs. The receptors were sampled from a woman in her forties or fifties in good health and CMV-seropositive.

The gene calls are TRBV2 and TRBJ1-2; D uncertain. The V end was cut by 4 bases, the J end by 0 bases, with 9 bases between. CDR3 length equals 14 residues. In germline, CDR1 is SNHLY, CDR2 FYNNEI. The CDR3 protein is CASSGSRTNYGYTF. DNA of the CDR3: TGTGCCAGCAGTGGTTCGCGAACTAACTATGGCTACACCTTC.

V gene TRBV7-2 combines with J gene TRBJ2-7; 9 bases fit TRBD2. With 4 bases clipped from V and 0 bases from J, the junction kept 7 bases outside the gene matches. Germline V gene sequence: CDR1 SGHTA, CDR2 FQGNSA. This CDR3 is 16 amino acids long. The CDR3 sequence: CASSSKLSGSSYEQYF. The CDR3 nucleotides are TGTGCCAGCAGCTCTAAACTTAGCGGGAGCTCCTACGAGCAGTACTTC.